These T cell receptor beta chains were read from a single sample in a study of technical replicates of blood from a handful of donors. Generated by immunoSEQ multiplex PCR, the TCRdb table keeps only in-frame clones and is missing some. Here the sample spans about 83,000 clones, 92% being singletons. Input material: T cells isolated from PBMCs. The receptors shown here come from a human donor in good health. The CDR3 runs from the conserved cysteine through the conserved F or W. The order of the fields is CDR3 length, clone size, J gene, D gene, V gene, CDR3 protein, CDR3 DNA. A D gene is named only where the DNA matches it firmly. Size values are once, few and many counts, or a class for expanded clones, and some rows have none.

length: 16
size: -
J: TRBJ2-1
D: TRBD2
V: TRBV6-6
CDR3: CASFNRGRSSYNEQFF
DNA: TGTGCCAGCTTTAATCGCGGGAGGAGCTCCTACAATGAGCAGTTCTTC

length: 12
size: -
J: TRBJ2-7
D: TRBD2
V: TRBV2
CDR3: CASKFLADEQYF
DNA: TGTGCCAGCAAGTTTCTAGCGGATGAGCAGTACTTC

length: 15
size: -
J: TRBJ2-2
D: -
V: TRBV6-1
CDR3: CASQGGAGGHGELFF
DNA: TGTGCCAGCCAGGGGGGGGCGGGAGGCCACGGGGAGCTGTTTTTT

length: 16
size: -
J: TRBJ2-5
D: TRBD2
V: TRBV4-2
CDR3: CASSQDLTSGRETQYF
DNA: TGTGCCAGCAGCCAAGATCTCACTAGCGGGAGAGAGACCCAGTACTTC

length: 16
size: -
J: TRBJ2-2
D: TRBD2
V: TRBV11-2
CDR3: CASSLVTSGRFGELFF
DNA: TGTGCCAGCAGCTTAGTAACTAGCGGGAGATTCGGGGAGCTGTTTTTT

length: 15
size: -
J: TRBJ2-5
D: TRBD1
V: TRBV7-9
CDR3: CASSLGTGVQETQYF
DNA: TGTGCCAGCAGCTTAGGGACAGGGGTGCAGGAGACCCAGTACTTC

length: 14
size: -
J: TRBJ1-1
D: -
V: TRBV19
CDR3: CASSIRYRATEAFF
DNA: TGTGCCAGTAGTATAAGGTACAGGGCCACTGAAGCTTTCTTT

length: 14
size: -
J: TRBJ2-1
D: TRBD2
V: TRBV5-1
CDR3: CASNGLADYNEQFF
DNA: TGCGCCAGCAACGGACTAGCGGACTACAATGAGCAGTTCTTC

length: 15
size: -
J: TRBJ2-1
D: -
V: TRBV6-6
CDR3: CASSSQGLSGNEQFF
DNA: TGTGCCAGCAGTTCGCAGGGGCTATCGGGGAATGAGCAGTTCTTC

length: 13
size: few
J: TRBJ2-7
D: -
V: TRBV18
CDR3: CASPEDRIYEQYF
DNA: TGTGCCAGCCCGGAAGACAGAATCTACGAGCAGTACTTC

length: 15
size: -
J: TRBJ2-1
D: -
V: TRBV6-5
CDR3: CASSAGLASHNEQFF
DNA: TGTGCCAGCAGTGCGGGGCTAGCTTCCCACAATGAGCAGTTCTTC

length: 11
size: -
J: TRBJ1-5
D: -
V: TRBV20-1
CDR3: CSASQNQPQHF
DNA: TGCAGTGCTAGTCAGAATCAGCCCCAGCATTTT

length: 17
size: -
J: TRBJ1-2
D: -
V: TRBV27
CDR3: CASSLYVQGRRAYGYTF
DNA: TGTGCCAGCAGTTTATATGTCCAGGGAAGAAGGGCTTATGGCTACACCTTC

length: 14
size: -
J: TRBJ2-1
D: TRBD1
V: TRBV6-6
CDR3: CASGSSGQGNEQFF
DNA: TGTGCCAGCGGCTCCTCGGGACAGGGGAATGAGCAGTTCTTC

length: 16
size: once
J: TRBJ2-1
D: TRBD2
V: TRBV2
CDR3: CASSEAVGRAGNEQFF
DNA: TGTGCCAGCAGTGAAGCGGTCGGGAGGGCCGGCAATGAGCAGTTCTTC

length: 17
size: -
J: TRBJ2-3
D: TRBD1
V: TRBV4-1
CDR3: CASSQAYRQGFTDTQYF
DNA: TGCGCCAGCAGCCAGGCCTATAGACAGGGATTCACAGATACGCAGTATTTT

length: 14
size: few
J: TRBJ1-1
D: TRBD1
V: TRBV6-5
CDR3: CASRPTGVYTEAFF
DNA: TGTGCCAGCAGACCTACAGGGGTTTACACTGAAGCTTTCTTT

length: 12
size: -
J: TRBJ1-1
D: -
V: TRBV5-5
CDR3: CASSPGGAEAFF
DNA: TGTGCCAGCAGCCCAGGAGGGGCGGAAGCTTTCTTT

length: 12
size: few
J: TRBJ1-1
D: TRBD1
V: TRBV28
CDR3: CASLDRGTEAFF
DNA: TGTGCCAGCTTAGACAGGGGCACTGAAGCTTTCTTT

length: 15
size: -
J: TRBJ2-1
D: TRBD1
V: TRBV5-6
CDR3: CASSEGTGSYNEQFF
DNA: TGTGCCAGCAGCGAAGGGACAGGGTCCTACAATGAGCAGTTCTTC

length: 15
size: -
J: TRBJ2-5
D: -
V: TRBV27
CDR3: CASSPMTGLQETQYF
DNA: TGTGCCAGCAGTCCGATGACAGGTCTTCAAGAGACCCAGTACTTC

length: 14
size: -
J: TRBJ2-1
D: -
V: TRBV11-3
CDR3: CASSPHFRHNEQFF
DNA: TGTGCCAGCAGCCCCCACTTTCGTCACAATGAGCAGTTCTTC

length: 12
size: -
J: TRBJ1-1
D: -
V: TRBV7-5
CDR3: CVRRGWRTEAFF
DNA: TGTGTCAGAAGGGGCTGGCGCACTGAAGCTTTCTTT

length: 15
size: -
J: TRBJ1-3
D: -
V: TRBV10-3
CDR3: CAISESPQGANTIYF
DNA: TGTGCCATCAGTGAGTCCCCACAGGGAGCAAACACCATATATTTT

length: 15
size: -
J: TRBJ1-2
D: -
V: TRBV11-2
CDR3: CASSLDRQGPDGYTF
DNA: TGTGCCAGCAGCTTAGATCGACAAGGTCCCGATGGCTACACCTTC

length: 16
size: -
J: TRBJ2-7
D: -
V: TRBV19
CDR3: CASSTTGRPVGYEQYF
DNA: TGTGCCAGTAGTACCACAGGGAGACCTGTCGGCTACGAGCAGTACTTC

length: 17
size: -
J: TRBJ2-1
D: -
V: TRBV11-2
CDR3: CASSLVSREHLFNEQFF
DNA: TGTGCCAGCAGCTTAGTCTCCCGGGAGCACCTATTTAATGAGCAGTTCTTC

length: 15
size: once
J: TRBJ2-2
D: -
V: TRBV5-1
CDR3: CASSLELANTGELFF
DNA: TGCGCCAGCAGCTTGGAATTAGCCAACACCGGGGAGCTGTTTTTT

length: 18
size: -
J: TRBJ2-3
D: TRBD2
V: TRBV15
CDR3: CATSSPLSSGRESDTQYF
DNA: TGTGCCACCAGCAGCCCGCTATCTAGCGGGAGGGAATCAGATACGCAGTATTTT

length: 15
size: -
J: TRBJ2-5
D: TRBD2
V: TRBV7-3
CDR3: CASSFGTSIGETQYF
DNA: TGTGCCAGCAGCTTCGGGACTAGCATTGGGGAGACCCAGTACTTC

length: 17
size: -
J: TRBJ2-1
D: TRBD1
V: TRBV7-3
CDR3: CASSLLPGQTTYNEQFF
DNA: TGTGCCAGCAGCTTACTGCCGGGACAGACCACCTACAATGAGCAGTTCTTC

length: 16
size: -
J: TRBJ1-1
D: -
V: TRBV4-1
CDR3: CASSQLVSGARAEAFF
DNA: TGCGCCAGCAGCCAGCTAGTATCAGGGGCGCGGGCTGAAGCTTTCTTT

length: 15
size: once
J: TRBJ1-2
D: TRBD1
V: TRBV9
CDR3: CASSVTGGNNYGYTF
DNA: TGTGCCAGCAGCGTAACAGGGGGAAATAACTATGGCTACACCTTC

length: 14
size: -
J: TRBJ2-7
D: -
V: TRBV4-1
CDR3: CASSHPGTRDEQYF
DNA: TGCGCCAGCAGCCACCCCGGGACTCGAGACGAGCAGTACTTC

length: 15
size: -
J: TRBJ2-1
D: TRBD1
V: TRBV5-1
CDR3: CASSLLGQGYNEQFF
DNA: TGCGCCAGCAGCTTGCTCGGACAGGGATACAATGAGCAGTTCTTC

length: 18
size: -
J: TRBJ2-2
D: -
V: TRBV7-6
CDR3: CASSSLGSQGSISGELFF
DNA: TGTGCCAGCAGCTCCCTCGGAAGCCAGGGATCGATTTCCGGGGAGCTGTTTTTT

length: 16
size: -
J: TRBJ1-1
D: -
V: TRBV28
CDR3: CASSQQETVMNTEAFF
DNA: TGTGCCAGCAGCCAACAAGAGACAGTCATGAACACTGAAGCTTTCTTT

length: 19
size: -
J: TRBJ1-3
D: -
V: TRBV11-3
CDR3: CASSLDRGAGQHSGNTIYF
DNA: TGTGCCAGCAGCTTAGATCGGGGGGCAGGGCAGCACTCTGGAAACACCATATATTTT

length: 20
size: -
J: TRBJ2-7
D: TRBD1
V: TRBV6-1
CDR3: CASSGPTGTGDHELSYEQYF
DNA: TGTGCCAGCAGTGGACCCACCGGGACAGGTGATCACGAGCTATCCTACGAGCAGTACTTC

length: 15
size: few
J: TRBJ1-2
D: TRBD1
V: TRBV19
CDR3: CASRPQGAPGYGYTF
DNA: TGTGCCAGTAGGCCACAGGGGGCGCCTGGCTATGGCTACACCTTC

length: 16
size: -
J: TRBJ2-5
D: TRBD1
V: TRBV7-6
CDR3: CASSLGTGGTVETQYF
DNA: TGTGCCAGCAGCCTAGGTACAGGGGGCACGGTAGAGACCCAGTACTTC

length: 13
size: -
J: TRBJ2-7
D: -
V: TRBV9
CDR3: CASSVGLFYEQYF
DNA: TGTGCCAGCAGCGTAGGACTGTTCTACGAGCAGTACTTC

length: 13
size: -
J: TRBJ2-1
D: TRBD2
V: TRBV9
CDR3: CASSEGLVNEQFF
DNA: TGTGCCAGCAGCGAGGGACTAGTCAATGAGCAGTTCTTC

length: 14
size: once
J: TRBJ2-7
D: TRBD1
V: TRBV7-2
CDR3: CARETGTGSGEQYF
DNA: TGTGCCAGAGAAACCGGGACAGGGTCTGGCGAGCAGTACTTC

length: 13
size: -
J: TRBJ2-5
D: TRBD2
V: TRBV6-5
CDR3: CASSYSGGETQYF
DNA: TGTGCCAGCAGTTACTCGGGGGGGGAGACCCAGTACTTC

length: 15
size: -
J: TRBJ2-5
D: TRBD1
V: TRBV7-9
CDR3: CASSLVQGARETQYF
DNA: TGTGCCAGCAGCTTAGTCCAGGGGGCCCGTGAGACCCAGTACTTC

length: 14
size: -
J: TRBJ2-7
D: -
V: TRBV5-6
CDR3: CASRYVDSLDEQYF
DNA: TGTGCCAGCAGGTATGTTGACAGCTTGGACGAGCAGTACTTC